This TCR beta chain was found in a study of early T cells in non-severe SARS-CoV-2 infection. This clonotype showed up just a few times. TCRdb independently ran MiXCR on the 5' RACE reads; one entry per CDR3 protein. This table has tens of thousands of distinct CDR3 sequences, 5% to 7% appearing once. The CDR3 has 14 residues. Deletions cut 5 bases from V and 4 bases from J, with 11 bases between. Germline CDR1 is SGHTA and CDR2 is FQGNSA. Sequencing input: whole blood. The chain is built from TRBV7-2 and TRBJ1-4; D call uncertain. The receptor was derived from an adult who was a healthcare worker with PCR-confirmed SARS-CoV-2 infection or an uninfected control (not recorded which). Here the CDR3 DNA reads TGTGCCAGCAGCACCGGGAGTTATAATGAAAAACTGTTTTTT. Its translation: CASSTGSYNEKLFF.